This T cell receptor beta chain was found in a study of T cells after yellow fever vaccination. General study points: Abundant clonotypes from the bulk population could get into FACS-sorted repertoires as contaminants. At approximately 96% for CD4 and approximately 89% for CD8, most primary-vaccination clones showed up again after the booster. Though weaker, the secondary response peaked faster, on day 5 versus 15.

Trimming took 6 bases from V and 6 from J, leaving 17 bases between them. This CDR3 has 14 residues. Germline V gives CDR1 SGHTA, CDR2 FQGNSA. MiXCR, run by TCRdb on the 5' RACE reads, gives a single entry per CDR3 protein. The repertoire holds over 250,000 distinct CDR3 sequences, with about 5.2% as singletons. This clonotype was recorded at least ten times. Antigen unknown. The chain carries TRBV7-2 and TRBJ1-1, with unresolved D. The sequence came from a man in his late teens or twenties who received the YFV17D yellow fever vaccine. The sequences come from CD4+ T cells sorted from PBMCs, collected on the day of the yellow fever booster vaccination. CDR3 residues: CASRPHGVGAEAFF. In nucleotides, the CDR3 is TGTGCCAGCAGACCCCACGGGGTGGGCGCTGAAGCTTTCTTT. The full variable domain, its missing parts supplied by reference TRBV7-2 and TRBJ1-1, is GAGVSQSPSNKVTEKGKDVELRCDPISGHTALYWYRQSLGQGLEFLIYFQGNSAPDKSGLPSDRFSAERTGGSVSTLTIQRTQQEDSAVYLCASRPHGVGAEAFFGQGTRLTVV.